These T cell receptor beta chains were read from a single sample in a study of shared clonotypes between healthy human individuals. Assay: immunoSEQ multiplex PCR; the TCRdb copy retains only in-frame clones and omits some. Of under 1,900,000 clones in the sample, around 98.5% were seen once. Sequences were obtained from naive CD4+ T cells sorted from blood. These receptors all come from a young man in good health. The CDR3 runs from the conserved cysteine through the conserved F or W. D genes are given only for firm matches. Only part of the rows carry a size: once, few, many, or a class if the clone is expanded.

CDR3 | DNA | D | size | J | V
CASRGQGAFGANVLTF | TGTGCCAGCCGCGGGCAGGGGGCATTTGGGGCCAACGTCCTGACTTTC | TRBD1 | . | TRBJ2-6 | TRBV28
CASSSLGTGGVGELFF | TGTGCCAGCAGCTCCCTCGGGACAGGGGGCGTCGGGGAGCTGTTTTTT | TRBD1 | . | TRBJ2-2 | TRBV7-2
CASSLSTGAANGYTF | TGTGCCAGCAGCTTATCGACAGGGGCTGCGAATGGCTACACCTTC | TRBD1 | . | TRBJ1-2 | TRBV7-2
CASSLGSGPHYEQYF | TGTGCCAGCAGCTTAGGCAGCGGGCCTCACTACGAGCAGTACTTC | . | . | TRBJ2-7 | TRBV7-2
CASSRRADLYNEQFF | TGCGCCAGCAGTCGCCGGGCGGATCTCTACAATGAGCAGTTCTTC | . | . | TRBJ2-1 | TRBV5-1
CASSQQQGYEQYF | TGCGCCAGCAGCCAACAACAGGGCTACGAGCAGTACTTC | . | once | TRBJ2-7 | TRBV4-3
CAWSAGTSGVYQETQYF | TGTGCCTGGAGTGCCGGGACTAGCGGGGTGTACCAAGAGACCCAGTACTTC | TRBD2 | . | TRBJ2-5 | TRBV30
CASSVADGTEAFF | TGTGCCAGCAGCGTAGCGGACGGCACTGAAGCTTTCTTT | . | . | TRBJ1-1 | TRBV9
CASSNGGQGRHEQYF | TGTGCCAGCAGTAATGGGGGACAGGGTCGCCACGAGCAGTACTTC | TRBD1 | . | TRBJ2-7 | TRBV6-6
CAWRPGRTRGNEQFF | TGTGCCTGGAGGCCGGGACGGACCCGGGGTAATGAGCAGTTCTTC | . | . | TRBJ2-1 | TRBV30
CASSIGTGIFEQYF | TGTGCCAGCAGCATCGGGACAGGGATCTTCGAGCAGTACTTC | TRBD1 | . | TRBJ2-7 | TRBV5-4
CASGPLRETQYF | TGCGCCAGCGGGCCCTTAAGGGAGACCCAGTACTTC | . | . | TRBJ2-5 | TRBV10-2
CASSLIGEQYF | TGTGCCAGCAGCTTAATAGGAGAGCAGTACTTC | . | . | TRBJ2-7 | TRBV11-2
CASSSGRSGGYTQYF | TGTGCCAGCAGCTCTGGACGGAGTGGCGGGTATACGCAGTATTTT | . | . | TRBJ2-3 | TRBV7-9
CASSTGPAGANVLTF | TGTGCCAGCAGTACAGGGCCCGCAGGGGCCAACGTCCTGACTTTC | . | . | TRBJ2-6 | TRBV2
CASSLEGQGAPNQPQHF | TGTGCCAGCAGCTTAGAGGGACAGGGGGCCCCCAATCAGCCCCAGCATTTT | TRBD1 | . | TRBJ1-5 | TRBV7-7
CASSSGTGVYNEQFF | TGTGCCAGCAGTTCCGGGACAGGGGTCTACAATGAGCAGTTCTTC | TRBD1 | . | TRBJ2-1 | TRBV5-4
CASSLMGTTGELFF | TGTGCCAGCAGTTTGATGGGGACGACCGGGGAGCTGTTTTTT | . | . | TRBJ2-2 | TRBV27
CASSDTGRSADTQYF | TGTGCCAGCAGTGATACAGGGAGGTCCGCAGATACGCAGTATTTT | . | . | TRBJ2-3 | TRBV25-1
CASRPGLAEETQYF | TGTGCCAGCAGGCCGGGACTAGCGGAAGAGACCCAGTACTTC | TRBD2 | . | TRBJ2-5 | TRBV5-6
CASSNRPQETQYF | TGTGCCAGCAGCAACAGGCCTCAAGAGACCCAGTACTTC | . | once | TRBJ2-5 | TRBV6-5
CASSREREAYNEQFF | TGTGCCAGCTCACGGGAGCGGGAGGCGTACAATGAGCAGTTCTTC | TRBD2 | . | TRBJ2-1 | TRBV18
CASSPINTEAFF | TGTGCCAGCTCCCCGATAAACACTGAAGCTTTCTTT | . | . | TRBJ1-1 | TRBV18
CASSVDPALGARELFF | TGTGCCAGCAGCGTAGATCCAGCACTAGGGGCCAGGGAGCTGTTTTTT | . | . | TRBJ2-2 | TRBV9
CSVEVPNEQFF | TGCAGCGTTGAAGTGCCGAATGAGCAGTTCTTC | . | . | TRBJ2-1 | TRBV29-1
CASSQSSANEKLFF | TGCGCCAGCAGCCAATCCTCAGCTAATGAAAAACTGTTTTTT | . | . | TRBJ1-4 | TRBV4-3
CASSVEREQFF | TGTGCCAGCAGCGTAGAGAGGGAACAGTTCTTC | . | . | TRBJ2-1 | TRBV9
CASSFSGGETQYF | TGTGCCAGCAGTTTCAGCGGAGGGGAGACCCAGTACTTC | . | . | TRBJ2-5 | TRBV27